One and the same sample provided the 7 T cell receptor beta chains below, sequenced in a study of tumor-infiltrating lymphocytes in glioblastoma multiforme. Multiple V-beta primers and a C-beta primer amplified TCRB from RNA. TCRdb called the multiplex PCR reads again in MiXCR, with one record for every CDR3 protein. The data contain about 12,000 distinct CDR3 sequences, about 66% of them singletons. Sequenced material: brain tumor tissue. These receptors were taken from a male donor with glioblastoma.

V gene TRBV6-5 combines with J gene TRBJ2-7, with 8 bases lining up with TRBD1. The germline V gene has CDR1 MNHEY and CDR2 SVGAGI. This CDR3 is 14 amino acids long. The V and J ends lost 9 bases and 3 bases, in that order; junction bases with no gene match: 10. The CDR3 is CARSSDRGFYEQYF. CDR3 coding DNA: TGTGCCAGAAGCTCCGACAGGGGCTTCTACGAGCAGTACTTC.

In DNA form, the CDR3 reads TGCAGTGCTAGTAAGGGGGGCGGGGGGGTTCGTTCCTACAATGAGCAGTTCTTC. Amino acid sequence: CSASKGGGGVRSYNEQFF. V and J are TRBV20-1 and TRBJ2-1, with 9 bases fitting TRBD2. The V gene end was trimmed by 3 bases and the J gene end by 1 base; junction bases not matched to a gene: 13. The CDR3 consists of 18 residues. CDR1 is DFQATT, CDR2 SNEGSKA, per germline (reference sequence).

Note on this clonotype: Just one base apart from a much larger clone, this may be a read error. The V call is TRBV28, the J call TRBJ2-7; D is uncertain. CDR1 MDHEN and CDR2 SYDVKM come from the germline V gene. This CDR3 contains 12 residues. V was shortened by 4 bases and J by 2 bases, with 6 bases between the two germline ends. The CDR3 is CASSSLPYEQYF. For the CDR3, the DNA is TGTGCCAGCAGTTCTTTGCCCTACGAGCAGTACTTC.

This clonotype was observed a handful of times. The chain employs TRBV10-3 and TRBJ2-5; the D is unclear. The germline V gene encodes CDR1 ENHRY and CDR2 SYGVKD. CDR3 length equals 11 residues. Trimming cost V 3 bases and J 2 bases, with 1 base left between them. DNA for the CDR3: TGTGCCATCAGTGAACAAGAGACCCAGTACTTC. Translating gives CAISEQETQYF.

Worth noting for this clonotype: A single base separates this from a much larger clone, so it may be a read error. The rearrangement links TRBV2 to TRBJ2-1; no clear D gene. CDR1 is SNHLY, CDR2 FYNNEI, per germline. This CDR3 has 13 amino acids. The CDR3 bases are TGTGCCAGCACTGAAACGGCTAACAATGAGCAGTCCTTC. Translating it yields CASTETANNEQSF. Full variable domain (rest looked up from reference TRBV2 and TRBJ2-1): EPEVTQTPSHQVTQMGQEVILRCVPISNHLYFYWYRQILGQKVEFLVSFYNNEISEKSEIFDDQFSVERPDGSNFTLKIRSTKLEDSAMYFCASTETANNEQSFGPGTRLTVL.

This sequence joins TRBV29-1 and TRBJ2-1, with D perhaps given as TRBD1 or TRBD2 (5 bases each). Germline-derived CDR1 and CDR2 are SQVTM and ANQGSEA. V was shortened by 8 bases and J by 9 bases, with 23 bases between the two germline ends. The CDR3 loop spans 14 amino acids. CDR3 residues: CSTRDVSSNSEQFF. The CDR3 DNA follows: TGCAGCACTCGGGACGTAAGCTCCAACAGTGAGCAGTTCTTC.

Turning to this clonotype: The junction departs from germline at one end; a sequencing error may be responsible. The CDR3 nucleotides are TGTGCCAGCAGCTTACAGCGAGAGAATGAAAAACGGTTTTTT. This translates into CASSLQRENEKRFF. The V gene is TRBV7-9, the J gene TRBJ1-4; the D is unclear. Germline V CDR1 and CDR2: SEHNR, FQNEAQ (reference sequence). The CDR3 sequence is 14 residues long.